Listed here are 27 T cell receptor beta chains from one sample, sequenced in a study of metastatic and nonmetastatic thyroid tumors (dated by TCRdb to the early 2020s). No treatment had been received by any patient before thyroid surgery. Preparation of the library involved PCR. Sequencer: Illumina HiSeq 4000. TCRdb redid the processing of the public reads, applying fastp at Q25 and MiXCR, and retained in-frame beta chains. The sample contains 20,000 or so clones, about a tenth of them found a single time. 25% to 30% of the sample is held by the ten biggest clonotypes. The specimen sequenced was blood. The receptor source for this set is a female donor with papillary thyroid cancer or a benign thyroid nodule (not recorded which). Some clones in this sample may be carry-over from other donors' samples.

This clone has a count of ten or more. The J gene is TRBJ1-2, the V gene TRBV20-1; TRBD1 might be the D (5 bases). This CDR3 is 14 amino acids long. Between the trimmed V and J ends, which lost 3 bases and 8 bases, there was a span of 19 bases. Per germline, CDR1 DFQATT and CDR2 SNEGSKA (reference sequence). The CDR3 DNA follows: TGCAGTGCTAGCCTCCAAGACGGGGGTCGAGGCTACACCTTC. It is translated as CSASLQDGGRGYTF.

This clone was recorded at least ten times. This chain connects TRBV7-2 to TRBJ2-7; D might be TRBD1 or TRBD2, each matching 5 bases. Germline V gene data show CDR1 as SGHTA and CDR2 as FQGNSA. V was trimmed by 8 bases and J by 6 bases, leaving 11 bases between them. This CDR3 has 11 amino acids. For the CDR3, the DNA is TGTGCCAGCGGAAGAGGGGCCGAGCAGTACTTC. The encoded protein is CASGRGAEQYF.

This clone was counted many times. This chain uses TRBV19 with TRBJ2-7; 10 positions agree with TRBD1. Germline loops: CDR1 LNHDA, CDR2 SQIVND (reference sequence). The ends lost 6 bases at V and 4 bases at J; junction bases unmatched: 0. The CDR3 is made up of 12 amino acids. The DNA of the CDR3 is TGTGCCAGTAGGGGACAGGGGTACGAGCAGTACTTC. This sequence encodes CASRGQGYEQYF.

The table lists this clone with many counts. The V gene is TRBV11-1, the J gene TRBJ2-1, with 7 bases matching TRBD1. CDR1 SGHAT and CDR2 FQDESV come from the germline V gene (reference sequence). Trimming removed 3 bases from V and 10 bases from J; junction bases left unmatched: 3. This CDR3 contains 12 residues. In nucleotides, the CDR3 is TGTGCCAGCAGCTTGGGACAGCGGGAGCAGTTCTTC. Residues: CASSLGQREQFF.

This clone was seen at least ten times. The rearrangement links TRBV19 to TRBJ2-1; TRBD2 aligns across 9 bases. J gave up 7 bases and V 10 bases, and 11 bases lay outside the gene matches. This CDR3 spans 14 amino acids. Germline V gene data show CDR1 as LNHDA and CDR2 as SQIVND (reference sequence). The CDR3, as DNA: TGTGCCACCATAGCGGGAGTGCCGTCGAATGAGCAGTTCTTC. It specifies CATIAGVPSNEQFF.

This clone came up many times. This chain uses TRBV12-3 or TRBV12-4 with TRBJ2-1; 8 bases are a match to TRBD2. J was trimmed by 9 bases and V by 1 base; bases with no gene match: 8. The CDR3 has 15 amino acids. The CDR3 DNA reads as TGTGCCAGCAGTTTAGTTACGGGAGGGCGGGGTGAGCAGTTCTTC. As protein: CASSLVTGGRGEQFF.

This clone has just a few counts. The junction departs from the called germline gene at one end, perhaps through a read error. The chain employs TRBV28 and TRBJ2-7; D could derive from TRBD1 or TRBD2 (5 bases each). Germline V gene data show CDR1 as MDHEN and CDR2 as SYDVKM. This CDR3 has 14 residues. CDR3 protein: CVSSYTGDVTEQYF. DNA of the CDR3: TGTGTCAGCAGTTACACCGGGGACGTCACTGAGCAGTACTTC.

This clone was counted at least ten times. This chain connects TRBV18 to TRBJ1-5; the D gene is possibly TRBD1 (6 bases). CDR3 size: 13 residues. The germline V gene encodes CDR1 KGHSH and CDR2 LQKENI. The V end lost 5 bases, the J end lost 3 bases, and 8 bases lay between the germline ends. CDR3 sequence reads: CASSRTVNQPQHF. The CDR3 nucleotides are TGTGCCAGCTCAAGGACAGTCAATCAGCCCCAGCATTTT. Together with reference TRBV18 and TRBJ1-5, the CDR3 gives the full variable domain: NAGVMQNPRHLVRRRGQEARLRCSPMKGHSHVYWYRQLPEEGLKFMVYLQKENIIDESGMPKERFSAEFPKEGPSILRIQQVVRGDSAAYFCASSRTVNQPQHFGDGTRLSIL.

This clone appeared many times. This chain connects TRBV5-1 to TRBJ2-3; D is tentatively TRBD1 or TRBD2 (6 bases each). The CDR3 runs 15 residues. The germline CDR1 and CDR2 sequences are SGHRS and YFSETQ. Trimming stripped 0 bases from V and 4 bases from J, with 12 bases between. This CDR3 is CASSLGRGGADTQYF. The DNA for the CDR3 is TGCGCCAGCAGCTTGGGCAGGGGAGGCGCAGATACGCAGTATTTT.

This clone was counted ten times or more. V and J are TRBV9 and TRBJ2-1; 10 bases are a match to TRBD1. The CDR3 sequence is 16 residues long. V shed 3 bases, J shed 2 bases, and the junction held 5 bases outside the gene matches. From germline, CDR1 is SGDLS and CDR2 YYNGEE. The CDR3 spells CASSAEGTGAYNEQFF. The DNA of the CDR3 is TGTGCCAGCAGCGCAGAAGGGACAGGGGCCTACAATGAGCAGTTCTTC.

The chain couples TRBV6-1 to TRBJ1-2, with 9 nucleotides matching TRBD1. V lost 2 bases, J lost 8 bases, and 15 bases stayed unmatched. Germline V CDR1 and CDR2: MNHNS, SASEGT. The CDR3 sequence is 17 residues long. CDR3 region: CASSEFSGDREVRGYTF. The CDR3 DNA is TGTGCCAGCAGTGAATTTTCGGGGGACAGGGAAGTTAGAGGCTACACCTTC.

This clone was detected ten times or more. The chain uses TRBV5-1 and TRBJ2-1; 13 bases are shared with TRBD2. V was clipped by 0 bases and J by 0 bases; unmatched bases: 6. Germline V lookup: CDR1 SGHRS, CDR2 YFSETQ. The CDR3 runs 19 residues. CDR3 coding DNA: TGCGCCAGCAGCTTGGTACTAGCGGGAGGGTGGAGCTCCTACAATGAGCAGTTCTTC. This translates into CASSLVLAGGWSSYNEQFF.

The chain is built from TRBV6-4 and TRBJ2-3, with 7 bases identical to TRBD2. The CDR3 loop spans 15 amino acids. CDR1 and CDR2 (germline): MRHNA, SNTAGT. Germline trimming cut 6 bases from V and 0 bases from J; bases unmatched to any gene: 6. CDR3: CASRSREGSTDTQYF. The CDR3 DNA is TGTGCCAGCAGATCGAGGGAGGGGAGCACAGATACGCAGTATTTT.

This clone was seen at least ten times. The chain carries TRBV9 and TRBJ1-1; TRBD1 matches at 9 bases. This CDR3 has 18 amino acids. Trimming cost V 0 bases and J 4 bases; bases outside gene matches: 13. The germline gives CDR1 SGDLS, CDR2 YYNGEE. The CDR3 spells CASSVGWGVQGASTEAFF. The CDR3 DNA is TGTGCCAGCAGCGTAGGTTGGGGGGTACAGGGGGCGTCCACTGAAGCTTTCTTT.

This clone has a count of ten or more. V usage is TRBV3-1 and J usage is TRBJ2-5; D gene ambiguous. Trimming stripped 5 bases from V and 4 bases from J, with 23 bases between. This CDR3 has 17 residues. Germline V gene lookup returns CDR1 LGHDT and CDR2 YNNKEL (reference sequence). The CDR3 protein is CASSSRTVLSLGETQYF. The CDR3, as DNA: TGTGCCAGCAGCTCCCGGACGGTCCTATCACTCGGAGAGACCCAGTACTTC.

This clone was recorded many times. The chain couples TRBV7-8 to TRBJ2-7; no reliable D call. The CDR3 loop spans 14 amino acids. Trimming left V 3 bases short and J 1 base short, with 10 bases between. The germline gives CDR1 SGHVS, CDR2 FQNEAQ. The CDR3 DNA sequence: TGTGCCAGCAGCTTCTCCGGCGGATCCTACGAGCAGTACTTC. Protein product: CASSFSGGSYEQYF.

The rearrangement joins TRBV5-1 to TRBJ2-1, with 13 nucleotides matching TRBD2. The germline gives CDR1 SGHRS, CDR2 YFSETQ. Trimming at V came to 7 bases and at J to 8 bases, leaving 9 bases not matched to a gene. There are 15 residues in the CDR3. CDR3 sequence: CASEPGTSGTDEQFF. The CDR3 DNA follows: TGCGCCAGCGAACCCGGGACTAGCGGGACCGATGAGCAGTTCTTC.

This clone came up many times. The chain recombines TRBV20-1 with TRBJ2-5; D perhaps matches TRBD2 (6 bases). The germline gives CDR1 DFQATT, CDR2 SNEGSKA (reference sequence). Trimming left V 3 bases short and J 1 base short, with 12 bases between. CDR3 length: 14 amino acids. The CDR3 here is CSASPGSSQETQYF. CDR3 nucleotide sequence: TGCAGTGCTAGCCCCGGGAGTTCCCAAGAGACCCAGTACTTC.

This clone was seen only a few times. CDR3 region: CASRCGNSGFSSTDTQYF. The CDR3, as DNA: TGTGCCAGCAGATGCGGGAATAGCGGGTTCTCTAGCACAGATACGCAGTATTTT. The chain carries TRBV6-5 and TRBJ2-3; the match to TRBD2 covers 7 bases. The germline gives CDR1 MNHEY, CDR2 SVGAGI. The CDR3 consists of 18 residues. Trimming removed 6 bases from V and 0 bases from J; junction bases left unmatched: 15.

This clone was detected ten times or more. The chain has TRBV27 and TRBJ2-2, with a tentative D call TRBD2 (6 bases). The length of the CDR3 is 15 residues. Looked up from germline, CDR1 is MNHEY and CDR2 is SMNVEV (reference sequence). V was trimmed by 6 bases and J by 7 bases, leaving 18 bases between them. The CDR3 sequence is CASSDPGVPDGELFF. The CDR3 bases are TGTGCCAGCAGCGACCCGGGAGTCCCCGACGGGGAGCTGTTTTTT.

By sample fraction, this clone is medium-sized. The chain uses TRBV27 and TRBJ2-2, with 9 bases fitting TRBD2. V shed 3 bases and J 5 bases; nucleotides not matched to a gene: 7. Germline loops: CDR1 MNHEY, CDR2 SMNVEV (reference sequence). There are 16 residues in the CDR3. The CDR3 region has the DNA TGTGCCAGCAGTTTTGCTAGCGGGACTTTGACCGGGGAGCTGTTTTTT. Translating it yields CASSFASGTLTGELFF.

By sample share, this clone is medium-sized. This chain connects TRBV28 to TRBJ1-2; TRBD1 might be the D (5 bases). V dropped 3 bases and J dropped 8 bases, with 7 bases sitting between them. The CDR3 is 11 residues long. Germline assignment: CDR1 MDHEN and CDR2 SYDVKM. The CDR3 sequence: CASSFSGGYTF. CDR3 coding DNA: TGTGCCAGCAGTTTCTCAGGGGGCTACACCTTC.

As concerns this clone: A much more abundant neighbour one base away suggests this may be a read error. This chain uses TRBV4-1 with TRBJ2-1; TRBD2 agrees at 15 bases. CDR1 is MGHRA, CDR2 YSYEKL, per germline. The CDR3 covers 19 residues. Here the CDR3 reads CVSSQGGLAGGPVNNEQFF. The CDR3 DNA reads TGCGTCAGCAGCCAGGGAGGACTAGCGGGAGGGCCGGTGAACAATGAGCAGTTCTTC.

CDR3 DNA sequence: TGTGCCAGCAACCCGCGTCTAGCGGGAGATCGGCAGTACTTC. It encodes CASNPRLAGDRQYF. The gene calls are TRBV6-2 or TRBV6-3 and TRBJ2-7; 10 nucleotides agree with TRBD2. Trimming cost V 7 bases and J 9 bases; bases outside gene matches: 12. This CDR3 region has 14 residues. Germline loops: CDR1 MNHEY, CDR2 SVGEGT.

In its sample, this clone was seen many times. The chain has TRBV20-1 and TRBJ2-3, with 10 nucleotides matching TRBD2. Germline lookup yields CDR1 DFQATT and CDR2 SNEGSKA (reference sequence). The V segment lost 5 bases and the J segment 0 bases; nucleotides outside the gene matches: 8. This CDR3 has 16 residues. The CDR3 loop is CSAASGTSESTDTQYF. CDR3 bases: TGCAGTGCTGCATCCGGGACTAGCGAGAGCACAGATACGCAGTATTTT.

The chain combines TRBV11-2 with TRBJ1-1; 8 bases align to TRBD1. CDR3 length: 17 amino acids. CDR1 and CDR2 from the germline V gene are SGHAT and FQNNGV. J was trimmed by 4 bases and V by 1 base; bases with no gene match: 11. The CDR3 region is CASSLVSGGAPFTEAFF. For the CDR3, the DNA is TGTGCCAGCAGCTTAGTTTCAGGGGGCGCCCCTTTCACTGAAGCTTTCTTT.

In this sample, this clone turned up once. The rearrangement uses TRBV19 and TRBJ1-5, with 10 positions matching TRBD1. The CDR3 contains 16 residues. From germline, CDR1 is LNHDA and CDR2 SQIVND (reference sequence). J gave up 5 bases and V 4 bases, and 8 bases lay outside the gene matches. CDR3 region: CASSRKTGTGDQPQHF. DNA of the CDR3: TGTGCCAGTAGTAGGAAGACCGGGACAGGGGATCAGCCCCAGCATTTT. The whole variable domain, filled in from reference TRBV19 and TRBJ1-5, reads DGGITQSPKYLFRKEGQNVTLSCEQNLNHDAMYWYRQDPGQGLRLIYYSQIVNDFQKGDIAEGYSVSREKKESFPLTVTSAQKNPTAFYLCASSRKTGTGDQPQHFGDGTRLSIL.